Below are 24 T cell receptor beta chains sequenced from a single sample in a study of T cell responses to AZD1222 COVID-19 vaccine. Libraries were prepared by immunoSEQ multiplex PCR; TCRdb keeps only in-frame clonotypes and omits some of them. The top ten hold under 3.5% of the sample, which has roughly 130,000 clones, around 91% seen once. The material sequenced was peripheral blood, taken on day 0 of AZD1222 vaccination. The source is an adult in good health.

The chain carries TRBV28 and TRBJ2-1; D may be TRBD2 (6 bases). There are 15 residues in the CDR3. Germline CDR1 is MDHEN and CDR2 is SYDVKM. Trimming took 1 base from V and 7 from J, leaving 14 bases between them. The CDR3 DNA sequence: TGTGCCAGCAGTTTATTCAGCGGGTTCTTGAATGAGCAGTTCTTC. Translation: CASSLFSGFLNEQFF. Drawing the rest from reference TRBV28 and TRBJ2-1, the complete variable domain is DVKVTQSSRYLVKRTGEKVFLECVQDMDHENMFWYRQDPGLGLRLIYFSYDVKMKEKGDIPEGYSVSREKKERFSLILESASTNQTSMYLCASSLFSGFLNEQFFGPGTRLTVL.

This clone was seen a single time. The chain uses TRBV5-1 and TRBJ1-4, with D hard to call. Germline CDR1 is SGHRS and CDR2 is YFSETQ. Trimming shortened V by 4 bases and J by 6 bases, and 13 bases separated the two germline ends. This CDR3 region has 14 residues. CDR3 DNA: TGCGCCAGCAGCCCGGGGAGGTTGGATGAAAAACTGTTTTTT. Its translation: CASSPGRLDEKLFF.

This sequence joins TRBV29-1 and TRBJ1-2; the match to TRBD1 covers 12 bases. Trimming removed 6 bases from V and 4 bases from J; junction bases left unmatched: 9. CDR1 and CDR2 from the germline V gene are SQVTM and ANQGSEA. This CDR3 has 15 residues. The CDR3 sequence: CSVIDPGQGAYGYTF. DNA of the CDR3: TGCAGCGTGATAGACCCGGGACAGGGGGCCTATGGCTACACCTTC.

The CDR3 DNA reads as TGTGCCATCAGTGATGTGGCAGACGCGAACACCGGGGAGCTGTTTTTT. Amino acids: CAISDVADANTGELFF. This chain uses TRBV10-3 with TRBJ2-2; D remains unclear. The V and J ends lost 3 bases and 0 bases respectively, with 11 bases between them. The CDR3 totals 16 residues. From germline, CDR1 is ENHRY and CDR2 SYGVKD.

This rearrangement joins TRBV6-2 or TRBV6-3 to TRBJ1-5, with D possibly TRBD1 on 5 matching bases. The CDR3 covers 14 residues. Germline assignment: CDR1 MNHEY and CDR2 SVGEGT. Between the trimmed V and J ends, which lost 5 bases and 9 bases, there was a span of 17 bases. The CDR3 spells CASSRDSRMWPQHF. The CDR3 coding sequence is TGTGCCAGCAGTCGGGACTCCCGTATGTGGCCCCAGCATTTT.

V gene TRBV5-8 combines with J gene TRBJ1-2; 8 bases fit TRBD1. After removal of 6 bases from V and 4 bases from J, the junction contained 5 bases not matched to a gene. CDR1 is SGHTS, CDR2 YDEGEE, per germline. This CDR3 is 13 amino acids long. CDR3 nucleotide sequence: TGTGCCAGCACCCTACAGGGGGGCTATGGCTACACCTTC. Translating gives CASTLQGGYGYTF.

The J gene is TRBJ2-2, the V gene TRBV11-1; D may correspond to TRBD1 or TRBD2 (6 bases each). The CDR3 has 15 amino acids. Germline CDR1 is SGHAT and CDR2 is FQDESV (reference sequence). Trimming removed 5 bases from V and 5 bases from J, with 15 bases in between. CDR3 DNA sequence: TGTGCCAGCAGCCTCCGGGGGCTCGGGACCGGGGAGCTGTTTTTT. Amino acid sequence: CASSLRGLGTGELFF.

V is TRBV5-4 and J is TRBJ2-5; no definite D call. Per the germline V gene, CDR1 is SGHNT and CDR2 is YYREEE (reference sequence). Trimming pared 4 bases from V and 1 base from J, leaving 5 bases between. The CDR3 contains 12 residues. The CDR3 nucleotides are TGTGCCAGCAGCCAGGTCCAAGAGACCCAGTACTTC. Residues: CASSQVQETQYF.

This chain links TRBV27 with TRBJ2-7; D remains ambiguous. Germline loops: CDR1 MNHEY, CDR2 SMNVEV (reference sequence). The CDR3 consists of 15 residues. Trimming shortened V by 4 bases and J by 7 bases, and 20 bases separated the two germline ends. DNA of the CDR3: TGTGCCAGCAGTTCTGGGCCGGCCCCGAGACTGGAGCAGTACTTC. Amino acid sequence: CASSSGPAPRLEQYF.

This clone was counted a single time. The V and J genes are TRBV7-2 and TRBJ2-6; perhaps TRBD1 as D (6 bases). V lost 2 bases and J lost 0, with 14 bases in between. This CDR3 spans 18 amino acids. CDR1 and CDR2 from the germline V gene are SGHTA and FQGNSA. CDR3 sequence: CASSLRAGADSGANVLTF. The CDR3, as DNA: TGTGCCAGCAGCTTAAGGGCAGGGGCTGACTCTGGGGCCAACGTCCTGACTTTC.

CDR3 sequence (DNA): TGTGCCAGCAGTTTTGCGACAGGGGGCAGCTATGGCTACACCTTC. Encoded protein: CASSFATGGSYGYTF. The chain is built from TRBV27 and TRBJ1-2, with 10 bases identical to TRBD1. Trimming took 3 bases from V and 4 from J; bases not matched to a gene: 5. CDR1 and CDR2 from the germline V gene are MNHEY and SMNVEV (reference sequence). The CDR3 totals 15 residues.

The J gene is TRBJ1-1, the V gene TRBV7-2; D is unclear. Germline CDR1 SGHTA, CDR2 FQGNSA. The CDR3 contains 15 residues. Trimming took 5 bases from V and 5 from J, leaving 18 bases between them. The CDR3 region is CASSGDPPGRTEAFF. Here the CDR3 DNA reads TGTGCCAGCAGCGGAGACCCCCCAGGTCGGACTGAAGCTTTCTTT. Together with reference TRBV7-2 and TRBJ1-1, the CDR3 gives the full variable domain: GAGVSQSPSNKVTEKGKDVELRCDPISGHTALYWYRQSLGQGLEFLIYFQGNSAPDKSGLPSDRFSAERTGGSVSTLTIQRTQQEDSAVYLCASSGDPPGRTEAFFGQGTRLTVV.

The chain couples TRBV4-1 to TRBJ2-2, with 10 bases matching TRBD2. Germline CDR1 MGHRA, CDR2 YSYEKL. The CDR3 runs 15 residues. J was trimmed by 6 bases and V by 3 bases; bases with no gene match: 4. The CDR3 DNA sequence: TGCGCCAGCAGCCAGGGACTAGCGCGATCCGGGGAGCTGTTTTTT. Its translation: CASSQGLARSGELFF.

This clone was counted a single time. This CDR3 reads CASSILPTGTYGYTF. The CDR3, as DNA: TGTGCCAGTAGTATCCTCCCCACAGGTACCTATGGCTACACCTTC. The chain combines TRBV19 with TRBJ1-2, with D possibly being TRBD1 (5 bases). Trimming removed 3 bases from V and 4 bases from J, with 15 bases in between. The CDR3 is made up of 15 amino acids. Germline CDR1 reads LNHDA; CDR2 reads SQIVND (reference sequence).

This clone is labeled as medium-sized. This chain uses TRBV5-4 with TRBJ1-4; unclear D gene. V gave up 0 bases and J gave up 5 bases, with 5 bases separating them. Germline loops: CDR1 SGHNT, CDR2 YYREEE (reference sequence). The CDR3 totals 13 residues. The CDR3 region has the DNA TGTGCCAGCAGCTTGGATCTGAATGAAAAACTGTTTTTT. As protein: CASSLDLNEKLFF.

This rearrangement joins TRBV18 to TRBJ1-3; D is ambiguous. CDR3 length equals 13 residues. Germline CDR1 is KGHSH and CDR2 is LQKENI. Trimming took off 3 bases at V and 2 bases at J, with 5 bases between the two ends. This chain's CDR3 is CASSPLAGNTIYF. The DNA for the CDR3 is TGTGCCAGCTCACCTTTGGCTGGAAACACCATATATTTT.

J is TRBJ2-7 and V is TRBV5-1, with D tentatively TRBD2 (6 bases). The germline V gene has CDR1 SGHRS and CDR2 YFSETQ. The CDR3 runs to 13 residues. Trimming left V 3 bases short and J 5 bases short, with 12 bases between. CDR3 nucleotide sequence: TGCGCCAGCAGCTGGGGGACGGGGGACGAGCAGTACTTC. It codes for CASSWGTGDEQYF.

The genes are TRBV19 and TRBJ1-1; D not resolved. CDR3 length equals 15 residues. With 8 bases removed from V and 6 bases from J, the gap between germline ends came to 22 bases. Germline V gene sequence: CDR1 LNHDA, CDR2 SQIVND (reference sequence). CDR3 residues: CASQRRALGEAEAFF. CDR3 DNA sequence: TGTGCCAGTCAACGACGAGCACTCGGGGAGGCTGAAGCTTTCTTT.

The chain couples TRBV30 to TRBJ1-1; D remains unclear. Trimming shortened V by 2 bases and J by 1 base, and 5 bases separated the two germline ends. The CDR3 runs to 12 residues. CDR1 and CDR2 (germline): GTSNPN, SVGIG (reference sequence). Written as DNA, the CDR3 is TGTGCCTGGAGTATAACGAACACTGAAGCTTTCTTT. It translates to CAWSITNTEAFF.

This clone was seen a few times. This sequence joins TRBV19 and TRBJ1-5; 8 bases agree with TRBD1. Trimming cost V 7 bases and J 4 bases; bases outside gene matches: 3. The CDR3 contains 13 residues. Germline V gene lookup returns CDR1 LNHDA and CDR2 SQIVND (reference sequence). CDR3 coding DNA: TGTGCCAGTACACAGGGGGGGAATCAGCCCCAGCATTTT. It translates to CASTQGGNQPQHF.

The gene calls are TRBV24-1 and TRBJ2-7, with 10 bases matching TRBD1. This CDR3 comprises 17 residues. V shed 1 base and J 5 bases; nucleotides not matched to a gene: 10. The germline V gene has CDR1 KGHDR and CDR2 SFDVKD. The CDR3 protein is CATSDLSRDRGQDEQYF. DNA for the CDR3: TGTGCCACCAGTGATTTATCCCGGGACAGGGGACAAGACGAGCAGTACTTC.

The chain is built from TRBV28 and TRBJ1-6; D gene ambiguous. This CDR3 contains 12 residues. V dropped 3 bases and J dropped 7 bases, with 4 bases sitting between them. Germline values: CDR1 MDHEN, CDR2 SYDVKM. The CDR3 DNA sequence: TGTGCCAGCAGTTTTAGGAATTCACCCCTCCACTTT. Protein sequence: CASSFRNSPLHF.

The J gene is TRBJ1-4, the V gene TRBV5-1; 7 nucleotides line up with TRBD1. V gave up 4 bases and J gave up 5 bases; unmatched junction bases: 5. CDR1 is SGHRS and CDR2 is YFSETQ in the germline V gene. The CDR3 loop spans 14 amino acids. DNA for the CDR3: TGCGCCAGCAGCCGCAGGGGACAGAATGAAAAACTGTTTTTT. Its protein is CASSRRGQNEKLFF.

The J gene is TRBJ1-2, the V gene TRBV6-1, with D perhaps matching TRBD1 (5 bases). Germline assignment: CDR1 MNHNS and CDR2 SASEGT. The CDR3 loop spans 15 amino acids. V dropped 2 bases and J dropped 3 bases, with 13 bases sitting between them. The CDR3 loop reads CASSEWGRGDYGYTF. The CDR3 DNA reads TGTGCCAGCAGTGAATGGGGTCGAGGGGACTATGGCTACACCTTC.